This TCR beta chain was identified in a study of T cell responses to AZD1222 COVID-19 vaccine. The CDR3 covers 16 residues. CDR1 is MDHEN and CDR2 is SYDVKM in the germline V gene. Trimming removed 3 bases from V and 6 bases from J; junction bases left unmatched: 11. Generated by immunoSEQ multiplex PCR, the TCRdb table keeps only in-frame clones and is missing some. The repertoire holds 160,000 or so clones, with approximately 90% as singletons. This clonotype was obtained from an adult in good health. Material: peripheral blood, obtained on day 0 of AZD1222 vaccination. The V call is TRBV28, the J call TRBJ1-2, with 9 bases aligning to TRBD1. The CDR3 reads CASSLDGTGSWHGYTF. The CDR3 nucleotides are TGTGCCAGCAGTTTGGACGGGACAGGGAGTTGGCATGGCTACACCTTC.